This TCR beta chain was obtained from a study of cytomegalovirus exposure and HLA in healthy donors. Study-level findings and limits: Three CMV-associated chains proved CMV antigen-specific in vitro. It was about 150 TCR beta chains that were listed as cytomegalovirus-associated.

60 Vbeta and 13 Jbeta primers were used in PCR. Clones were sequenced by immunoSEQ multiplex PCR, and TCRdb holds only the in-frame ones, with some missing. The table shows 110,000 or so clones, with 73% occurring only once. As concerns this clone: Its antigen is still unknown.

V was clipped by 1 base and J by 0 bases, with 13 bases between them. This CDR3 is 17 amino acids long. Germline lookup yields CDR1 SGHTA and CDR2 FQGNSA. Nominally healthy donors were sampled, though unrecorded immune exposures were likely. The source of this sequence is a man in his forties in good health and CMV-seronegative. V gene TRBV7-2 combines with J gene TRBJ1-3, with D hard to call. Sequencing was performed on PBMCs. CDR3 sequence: CASSLVSGPNSGNTIYF. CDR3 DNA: TGTGCCAGCAGCTTAGTTTCGGGTCCAAACTCTGGAAACACCATATATTTT.